The clone carrying this T cell receptor beta chain has just a few counts. Its antigen is unidentified. This specimen belongs to a study of T cell repertoires in ileal Crohn's disease. About the research overall: All patients had surgery for stricturing (61%) or penetrating (39%) disease.

Sequencing was performed with immunoSEQ multiplex PCR; in TCRdb, only in-frame clones are kept and a portion is missing. Here the sample spans 2,000 to 3,000 clones, over 60% being singletons. Notes on the study in general: All patients with clonality above 26.8% had endoscopic recurrence.

The receptor was derived from an adult with Crohn's disease. The specimen was ileal tissue.

The CDR3 spells CAWSRADPSYEQYF. In DNA form, the CDR3 reads TGTGCCTGGAGCAGGGCGGACCCCTCATACGAGCAGTACTTC. The chain is built from TRBV30 and TRBJ2-7; weak D call: TRBD1 (5 bases). Germline V gene lookup returns CDR1 GTSNPN and CDR2 SVGIG (reference sequence). V gave up 3 bases and J gave up 4 bases, with 16 bases separating them. This CDR3 is 14 amino acids long.